The sequence of this TCR beta chain was determined in a study of blood T cell repertoires in COVID-19. This CDR3 spans 14 amino acids. Germline V CDR1 and CDR2: SGDLS, YYNGEE. V gave up 0 bases and J gave up 2 bases, with 8 bases separating them. Here immunoSEQ multiplex PCR was the method, and the copy in TCRdb shows in-frame clones only, minus some. The table lists about 69,000 clones, about four fifths of them singletons. Those enrolled in Seattle joined during active infection and were followed longitudinally afterward. This clonotype originated in a man aged 50-60 years with COVID-19, enrolled during active disease. V and J are TRBV9 and TRBJ1-2; D gene uncertain. The sample consisted of peripheral blood. CDR3 in amino acids: CASSVAGGNYGYTF. The CDR3, as DNA: TGTGCCAGCAGCGTAGCGGGAGGCAACTATGGCTACACCTTC.